Each of the 6 T cell receptor beta chains below was sequenced from the same sample in a study of blood T cell repertoires in COVID-19. Method: immunoSEQ multiplex PCR; TCRdb's copy keeps in-frame clones and lacks some. This table has tens of thousands of clones, 91% appearing once. Sequencing was performed on peripheral blood. The receptor set was obtained from a human donor with active COVID-19. The donor label of this sample is uncertain.

The V and J genes are TRBV18 and TRBJ2-1, with 9 bases that match TRBD2. Trimming took 3 bases from V and 9 from J; bases not matched to a gene: 9. In germline, CDR1 is KGHSH, CDR2 LQKENI. This CDR3 contains 15 residues. The CDR3 reads CASSPRGVAGVEQFF. The CDR3, as DNA: TGTGCCAGCTCACCCCGGGGGGTAGCGGGAGTTGAGCAGTTCTTC.

This clone was seen just once. This chain connects TRBV18 to TRBJ2-7; 10 nucleotides agree with TRBD1. Germline V gives CDR1 KGHSH, CDR2 LQKENI. The CDR3 contains 17 residues. V dropped 2 bases and J dropped 7; count of bases not matched to a gene: 14. Written as DNA, the CDR3 is TGTGCCAGCTCACCAGGGACAGGGGTCCCACGGGGAGGGGAGCAGTACTTC. This sequence encodes CASSPGTGVPRGGEQYF.

The genes are TRBV7-2 and TRBJ1-1; D is ambiguous. V lost 3 bases and J 11 bases, leaving 13 bases between the germline ends. This CDR3 is built from 12 residues. Per germline, CDR1 SGHTA and CDR2 FQGNSA. This CDR3 reads CASSLNKLWAFF. CDR3 DNA: TGTGCCAGCAGCTTGAATAAGCTTTGGGCTTTCTTT.

The chain carries TRBV24-1 and TRBJ2-5, with 9 bases that match TRBD1. J was trimmed by 4 bases and V by 2 bases; bases with no gene match: 10. In germline, CDR1 is KGHDR, CDR2 SFDVKD. The CDR3 loop spans 17 amino acids. CDR3 nucleotides: TGTGCCACCAGTGATTCACCGGGACAGGGTTCGGGAGAGACCCAGTACTTC. Its translation is CATSDSPGQGSGETQYF.

This chain joins TRBV27 and TRBJ1-1, with D possibly matching TRBD1 (5 bases). V was cut by 0 bases and J by 1 base, with 9 bases left in between. In germline, CDR1 is MNHEY, CDR2 SMNVEV (reference sequence). This CDR3 comprises 15 residues. The DNA of the CDR3 is TGTGCCAGCAGTTTATCGAACAGGAGGAACACTGAAGCTTTCTTT. Translated: CASSLSNRRNTEAFF.

This clone was counted between two and nine times. The chain is built from TRBV6-1 and TRBJ2-7; 8 positions agree with TRBD1. Germline CDR1 MNHNS, CDR2 SASEGT. V shed 3 bases, J shed 9 bases, and the junction held 7 bases outside the gene matches. The CDR3 is 13 amino acids. CDR3 nucleotide sequence: TGTGCCAGCAGTGATTTCTTTCAGGGGGCGCAGTACTTC. This codes for CASSDFFQGAQYF.